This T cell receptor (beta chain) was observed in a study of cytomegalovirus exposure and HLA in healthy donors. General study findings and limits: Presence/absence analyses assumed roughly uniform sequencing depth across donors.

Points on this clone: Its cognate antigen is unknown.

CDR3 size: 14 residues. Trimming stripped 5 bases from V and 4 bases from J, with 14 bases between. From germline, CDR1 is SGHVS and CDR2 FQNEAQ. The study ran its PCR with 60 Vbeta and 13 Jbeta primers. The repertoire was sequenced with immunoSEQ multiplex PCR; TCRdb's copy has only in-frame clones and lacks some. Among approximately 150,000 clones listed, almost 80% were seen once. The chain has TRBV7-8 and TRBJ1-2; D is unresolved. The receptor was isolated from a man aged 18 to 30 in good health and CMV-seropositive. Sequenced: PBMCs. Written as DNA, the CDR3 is TGTGCCAGCAGCAAAGCGACGGATTCCTATGGCTACACCTTC. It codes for CASSKATDSYGYTF.